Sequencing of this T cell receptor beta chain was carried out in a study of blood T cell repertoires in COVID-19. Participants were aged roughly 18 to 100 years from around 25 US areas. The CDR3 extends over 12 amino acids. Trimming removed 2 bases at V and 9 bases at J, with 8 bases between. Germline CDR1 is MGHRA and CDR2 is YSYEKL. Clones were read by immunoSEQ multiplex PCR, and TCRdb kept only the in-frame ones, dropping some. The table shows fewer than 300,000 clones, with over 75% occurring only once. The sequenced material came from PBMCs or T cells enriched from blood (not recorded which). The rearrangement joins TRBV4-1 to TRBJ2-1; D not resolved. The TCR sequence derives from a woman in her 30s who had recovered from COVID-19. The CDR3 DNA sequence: TGCGCCAGCAGCCAACTAGTATCTGAGCAGTTCTTC. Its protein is CASSQLVSEQFF.